This T cell receptor (beta chain) was identified in a study of shared clonotypes between healthy human individuals (dated by TCRdb to 2018 to 2020). Background on the whole study: The cohort included a few men and a couple of women between 18 and 49 years of age. To estimate repertoire size and how much clonotype sharing occurs between individuals, the study deeply sequenced the blood TCR repertoires of roughly 5 healthy adults. To increase sequencing depth and limit assay-specific biases, different laboratories used diverse techniques to prepare libraries and sequence TCR repertoires. Between about 0.8 and 9 billion PBMCs per donor were obtained by leukapheresis. General findings and caveats noted by the study authors: Pairwise subsampling indicated that sequencing depth was expected to affect the degree of clonotype sharing among donors. The small number of donors limited the genetic and exposure-history diversity represented. Sampling was restricted to blood, and TCR repertoires in tissue are likely to differ from TCR repertoires in blood.

V is pared back by 8 bases and J by 3 bases, with 14 bases lying between the germline termini. The CDR3 measures 14 amino acids from cysteine to phenylalanine. Here the CDR3 DNA is all that survives: 42 bases in frame from base 1. CDR1 and CDR2 were assigned from the germline V gene (reference sequence) as LNHDA and SQIVND. In its sample, this clone was seen a few times. Its antigen has not been determined. Nothing much larger sits one base from this clone, and base qualities are not available. Using the deep immunoSEQ assay, TCR CDR3 regions were amplified from genomic DNA by multiplex PCR. Extracted genomic DNA from each cell subset was spread evenly across all wells of several immunoSEQ 96-well plates, with each plate serving as a replicate. For unsorted PBMC, each replicate PCR was loaded with approximately 0.3 ug genomic DNA, equivalent to some 27,000 T cell genomes. Ten immunoSEQ deep assay plates were used to sequence unsorted PBMC genomic DNA. Purified libraries were quantified with a Qubit 3.0 fluorometer, sized on a Bioanalyzer 2100, and re-quantified with the KAPA Library Quantification kit. Every immunoSEQ 96-well plate was sequenced on a dedicated single-read 150-cycle Illumina NextSeq 550 flow cell. In the paper's pipeline: Because the immunoSEQ output held only junctional sequences and lacked quality scores, the filtering could not match the filtering applied to full-length reads. To assign V/J genes and CDR3, sequences were annotated using PyIR, a Python wrapper for IgBLAST v1.9, with IMGT germline references. Any read was removed if the V/J assignment was weak (E-value above 1e-6), the CDR3 was missing, or the read contained stop codons, out-of-frame junctions, or ambiguous translated residues. V3J clonotypes were defined as sequences sharing an identical inferred V gene, J gene, and CDR3 amino acid sequence. The percentage overlap between two repertoires was calculated by dividing the number of shared unique clonotypes by the size of the smaller repertoire. Richness of each repertoire was evaluated using RTK rarefaction, the Chao1 estimator, and Recon v2.1 estimates of unobserved clonotypes. The immuneACCESS repertoire file appears here via TCRdb, limited to in-frame rearrangements. These files lack a portion of the clones; in checked studies, under half of the deficit traces to unresolved V genes, and the cause of the others is not known. The V and J calls and clone size were taken over from that table, and D and trimming were inferred from the DNA. This sample comprises 550,000 to 600,000 clones, around 77% of them detected only once. The ten largest clones represent approximately 12% of the sample.

Healthy HIV-negative adults with no recently reported acute infections or vaccinations were included as donors. All donors were Caucasian adults living in Nashville, Tennessee, USA. In the unsorted samples, some 100 million PBMCs were counted, and genomic DNA was extracted using the QIAamp DNA Blood Mini kit. Blood was obtained by leukapheresis, after which PBMCs were separated by Ficoll-Histopaque density gradient centrifugation and cryopreserved in liquid nitrogen vapor phase. This clonotype originated in a woman aged 40 to 50 in good health. Some clones in this sample may be carry-over from other donors' samples. Sequenced input: PBMCs. This chain is built from TRBV19 and TRBJ1-5, with a weak D call of TRBD1 (5 bases match). The CDR3 reads as follows: CASRGEKTNQPQHF. The nucleotides read TGTGCCAGTCGAGGGGAGAAGACCAATCAGCCCCAGCATTTT.